The 27 T cell receptor beta chains in this list originate from one sample, sequenced in a study of blood T cell repertoires in COVID-19. Method: immunoSEQ multiplex PCR; TCRdb's copy keeps in-frame clones and lacks some. The repertoire has around 170,000 clones, 80% to 90% of them found once; the top ten carry around 14%. Input material: peripheral blood. Receptor source: a man aged 30 to 39 with active or convalescent COVID-19.

The CDR3 nucleotides are TGTGCCTGGACGACCGGCCCACAGGGGGGTGAGCAGTTCTTC. It specifies CAWTTGPQGGEQFF. The V and J genes are TRBV30 and TRBJ2-1; 8 bases match TRBD1. Germline values: CDR1 GTSNPN, CDR2 SVGIG (reference sequence). The J segment lost 9 bases and the V segment lost 4 bases, leaving 11 bases of the junction unmatched. The CDR3 runs 14 residues.

This clone has at least ten counts. This chain links TRBV15 with TRBJ1-5; D possibly corresponds to TRBD1 (6 bases). Trimming shortened V by 0 bases and J by 8 bases, and 20 bases separated the two germline ends. The germline gives CDR1 LNHNV, CDR2 YYDKDF (reference sequence). The CDR3 is made up of 17 amino acids. The DNA for the CDR3 is TGTGCCACCAGCAGAGATTTGGGGGCTGGAACATCAAAGCCCCAGCATTTT. Protein sequence: CATSRDLGAGTSKPQHF.

This clone appeared once. The V and J genes are TRBV7-3 and TRBJ2-3; TRBD2 matches at 7 bases. The V and J ends lost 2 bases and 5 bases, in that order; junction bases with no gene match: 13. Germline values: CDR1 SGHTA, CDR2 FQGTGA. This CDR3 has 17 amino acids. CDR3 nucleotide sequence: TGTGCCAGCAGCTTAGAATTTGGGGACTATCCGGTAGATACGCAGTATTTT. This gives the protein CASSLEFGDYPVDTQYF. The entire variable domain, with the rest obtained from reference TRBV7-3 and TRBJ2-3, is as follows: GAGVSQTPSNKVTEKGKYVELRCDPISGHTALYWYRQSLGQGPEFLIYFQGTGAADDSGLPNDRFFAVRPEGSVSTLKIQRTERGDSAVYLCASSLEFGDYPVDTQYFGPGTRLTVL.

The rearrangement links TRBV18 to TRBJ1-6, with a possible D match to TRBD1 (6 bases). The CDR3 loop spans 14 amino acids. Trimming removed 1 base from V and 10 bases from J, with 11 bases in between. Germline V gives CDR1 KGHSH, CDR2 LQKENI. CDR3 sequence: CASSPQGENSPLHF. The CDR3 DNA follows: TGTGCCAGCTCACCACAGGGGGAAAACTCACCCCTCCACTTT.

This chain joins TRBV19 and TRBJ2-1; 10 bases agree with TRBD1. Germline V lookup: CDR1 LNHDA, CDR2 SQIVND (reference sequence). The trim removed 4 bases at V and 4 bases at J, leaving 4 bases unmatched. The CDR3 covers 15 residues. This CDR3 reads CASSKGTGVYNEQFF. CDR3 in DNA: TGTGCCAGTAGTAAGGGGACAGGGGTTTACAATGAGCAGTTCTTC. Full variable domain (outside the CDR3, taken from reference TRBV19 and TRBJ2-1): DGGITQSPKYLFRKEGQNVTLSCEQNLNHDAMYWYRQDPGQGLRLIYYSQIVNDFQKGDIAEGYSVSREKKESFPLTVTSAQKNPTAFYLCASSKGTGVYNEQFFGPGTRLTVL.

The rearrangement joins TRBV3-1 (or the pseudogene TRBV3-2) to TRBJ2-4; tentative D call: TRBD2 (6 bases). The CDR3 spans 15 residues. V was shortened by 2 bases and J by 6 bases, with 14 bases between the two germline ends. Germline CDR1 reads LGHDT; CDR2 reads YNNKEL (reference sequence). The CDR3 nucleotides read TGTGCCAGCAGCCAATTAGGAGGGATGGGAAACATTCAGTACTTC. Protein product: CASSQLGGMGNIQYF.

V usage is TRBV27 and J usage is TRBJ2-3, with unresolved D. Germline V gene lookup returns CDR1 MNHEY and CDR2 SMNVEV (reference sequence). V was trimmed by 3 bases and J by 3 bases, leaving 13 bases between them. CDR3 size: 15 residues. The CDR3 sequence: CASSFEAKRTDTQYF. CDR3 sequence (DNA): TGTGCCAGCAGTTTTGAAGCCAAACGGACAGATACGCAGTATTTT.

This CDR3 is CASSSQTSPGGDEQFF. CDR3 DNA: TGTGCCAGCAGCTCCCAAACTAGCCCGGGAGGGGATGAGCAGTTCTTC. The V and J genes are TRBV13 and TRBJ2-1, with 8 nucleotides matching TRBD2. V lost 4 bases, J lost 8 bases, and 13 bases stayed unmatched. This CDR3 spans 16 amino acids. Germline lookup yields CDR1 PRHDT and CDR2 FYEKMQ (reference sequence).

The chain has TRBV19 and TRBJ1-2; D uncertain. The CDR3 length is 14 residues. The germline V and J ends were trimmed by 5 bases and 2 bases, with 12 bases remaining between them. Germline V gives CDR1 LNHDA, CDR2 SQIVND (reference sequence). The CDR3 reads CASSPLGLNYGYTF. The CDR3 region has the DNA TGTGCCAGTAGTCCCTTGGGCCTCAACTATGGCTACACCTTC. Combining the CDR3 with reference TRBV19 and TRBJ1-2 gives the whole variable domain DGGITQSPKYLFRKEGQNVTLSCEQNLNHDAMYWYRQDPGQGLRLIYYSQIVNDFQKGDIAEGYSVSREKKESFPLTVTSAQKNPTAFYLCASSPLGLNYGYTFGSGTRLTVV.

The CDR3 reads CASSFTAPTSAGELFF. The CDR3 DNA is TGCGCCAGCAGCTTTACTGCCCCTACTAGCGCCGGGGAGCTGTTTTTT. V is TRBV5-1 and J is TRBJ2-2; 7 nucleotides align to TRBD2. CDR1 is SGHRS and CDR2 is YFSETQ in the germline V gene. This CDR3 spans 16 amino acids. V was clipped by 2 bases and J by 6 bases; unmatched bases: 10.

J is TRBJ2-1 and V is TRBV30; unclear D gene. Trimming removed 3 bases at V and 9 bases at J, with 15 bases between. This CDR3 contains 13 residues. Germline values: CDR1 GTSNPN, CDR2 SVGIG (reference sequence). The CDR3 nucleotides are TGTGCCTGGAGCGTTCGTTTCCTTGTTGAGCAGTTCTTC. Translation gives CAWSVRFLVEQFF.

The gene calls are TRBV19 and TRBJ1-3, with D maybe TRBD1 (5 bases). The CDR3 is made up of 16 amino acids. Per germline, CDR1 LNHDA and CDR2 SQIVND (reference sequence). Between the trimmed V and J ends, which lost 5 bases and 1 base, there was a span of 15 bases. The CDR3 here is CASSPSTGSSGNTIYF. The CDR3 DNA sequence: TGTGCCAGTAGTCCTTCAACAGGATCTTCTGGAAACACCATATATTTT.

This clone appeared a single time. The chain combines TRBV27 with TRBJ2-3; D call uncertain. The CDR3 has 17 amino acids. CDR1 is MNHEY, CDR2 SMNVEV, per germline (reference sequence). Trimming took off 2 bases at V and 4 bases at J, with 19 bases between the two ends. CDR3 amino acids: CASSLLSSGARADTQYF. For the CDR3, the DNA is TGTGCCAGCAGTTTACTGAGTTCGGGTGCCCGTGCAGATACGCAGTATTTT.

The CDR3 nucleotides are TGTGCCAGCAGCGTAGACGGTCCCACGACAGGCTACACCTTC. It encodes CASSVDGPTTGYTF. The rearrangement uses TRBV9 and TRBJ1-2, with unresolved D. The CDR3 extends over 14 amino acids. Per the germline V gene, CDR1 is SGDLS and CDR2 is YYNGEE. V was pared by 0 bases and J by 8 bases, with 14 bases between.

The chain combines TRBV10-3 with TRBJ2-5; 12 bases fit TRBD1. Per the germline V gene, CDR1 is ENHRY and CDR2 is SYGVKD. Losses at the gene ends were 6 bases for V and 5 bases for J; bases not matched to a gene: 7. CDR3 length equals 15 residues. The CDR3 sequence is CAIRSGTGGKETQYF. CDR3 DNA sequence: TGTGCCATCAGGTCCGGGACAGGGGGCAAGGAGACCCAGTACTTC.

Concerning this clone itself: Other DNA sequences from this sample encode an identical CDR3 as well. The chain recombines TRBV7-8 with TRBJ1-1; D gene ambiguous. Trimming left V 1 base short and J 1 base short, with 4 bases between. The germline V gene encodes CDR1 SGHVS and CDR2 FQNEAQ. CDR3 length equals 13 residues. This chain's CDR3 is CASSLGQNTEAFF. Written as DNA, the CDR3 is TGTGCCAGCAGCTTAGGACAGAACACTGAAGCTTTCTTT.

The chain joins TRBV10-3 to TRBJ1-2; D may be TRBD1 (5 bases). V was shortened by 11 bases and J by 1 base, with 20 bases between the two germline ends. This CDR3 is 15 amino acids long. Germline lookup yields CDR1 ENHRY and CDR2 SYGVKD. The CDR3 region is CAASDAGQLNYGYTF. CDR3 in DNA: TGTGCCGCATCTGATGCGGGGCAACTTAACTATGGCTACACCTTC.

The chain uses TRBV4-1 and TRBJ1-2, with D possibly being TRBD1 (5 bases). Deletions cut 0 bases from V and 2 bases from J, with 10 bases between. This CDR3 comprises 15 residues. CDR1 MGHRA and CDR2 YSYEKL come from the germline V gene. The CDR3 loop reads CASSQERPGNYGYTF. The CDR3 DNA sequence: TGCGCCAGCAGCCAAGAAAGGCCAGGGAACTATGGCTACACCTTC.

The table lists this clone with a few counts. V gene TRBV24-1 combines with J gene TRBJ2-7, with D maybe TRBD2 (5 bases). This CDR3 is built from 14 residues. Trimming cost V 4 bases and J 6 bases, with 15 bases left between them. CDR1 and CDR2 (germline): KGHDR, SFDVKD. The CDR3 DNA reads TGTGCCACCAGTGACGCTAGCCCCCCCATCGAGCAGTACTTC. Protein product: CATSDASPPIEQYF.

This chain uses TRBV7-9 with TRBJ2-1; tentative D call: TRBD2 (6 bases). V was clipped by 0 bases and J by 4 bases, with 13 bases between them. The germline gives CDR1 SEHNR, CDR2 FQNEAQ (reference sequence). CDR3 size: 16 residues. This CDR3 is CASSLARRGSYNEQFF. The CDR3 DNA reads TGTGCCAGCAGCTTAGCCCGCCGGGGGTCGTACAATGAGCAGTTCTTC.

The V gene is TRBV7-2, the J gene TRBJ1-2; D gene uncertain. The CDR3 is 16 residues long. Trimming shortened V by 5 bases and J by 8 bases, and 24 bases separated the two germline ends. Germline V lookup: CDR1 SGHTA, CDR2 FQGNSA. The CDR3 sequence: CASSDLLASRRNGYTF. In DNA, the CDR3 is TGTGCCAGCAGCGATCTCCTGGCTTCGCGGAGAAACGGCTACACCTTC.

The chain is built from TRBV5-4 and TRBJ1-1, with 8 bases that match TRBD1. The CDR3 sequence is 14 residues long. The junction had 4 bases not matched to a gene; V was cut back by 2 bases and J by 4 bases. Germline CDR1 and CDR2: SGHNT and YYREEE (reference sequence). Here the CDR3 reads CASSFTGGGTEAFF. The CDR3 coding sequence is TGTGCCAGCAGCTTTACAGGGGGAGGCACTGAAGCTTTCTTT. The entire variable domain, with the rest obtained from reference TRBV5-4 and TRBJ1-1, is as follows: ETGVTQSPTHLIKTRGQQVTLRCSSQSGHNTVSWYQQALGQGPQFIFQYYREEENGRGNFPPRFSGLQFPNYSSELNVNALELDDSALYLCASSFTGGGTEAFFGQGTRLTVV.

This chain links TRBV4-2 with TRBJ2-1; 12 bases are shared with TRBD2. After removal of 0 bases from V and 2 bases from J, the junction contained 8 bases not matched to a gene. This CDR3 spans 19 amino acids. Germline V gene sequence: CDR1 LGHNA, CDR2 YNFKEQ. CDR3 sequence (DNA): TGTGCCAGCAGCCAAGATACGACTAGCGGGAGTTCCGCCTACAATGAGCAGTTCTTC. Translation gives CASSQDTTSGSSAYNEQFF.

This chain connects TRBV9 to TRBJ2-1; 12 positions match TRBD2. CDR1 is SGDLS and CDR2 is YYNGEE in the germline V gene. The CDR3 covers 16 residues. V shed 0 bases and J 4 bases; nucleotides not matched to a gene: 2. CDR3: CASSVASGGGYNEQFF. The CDR3 region has the DNA TGTGCCAGCAGCGTAGCTAGCGGGGGGGGGTACAATGAGCAGTTCTTC.

This chain uses TRBV10-3 with TRBJ2-3; 8 bases map to TRBD2. CDR1 is ENHRY, CDR2 SYGVKD, per germline. With 5 bases clipped from V and 6 bases from J, the junction kept 10 bases outside the gene matches. The CDR3 runs 15 residues. The CDR3 DNA is TGTGCCATCAGTCGGGCGGGAGGCGGAGTGGATACGCAGTATTTT. Translated, it gives CAISRAGGGVDTQYF.

The V gene is TRBV7-8, the J gene TRBJ1-4; TRBD1 aligns across 7 bases. This CDR3 region has 13 residues. V lost 6 bases to trimming and J lost 5 bases; unmatched junction nucleotides: 3. Per germline, CDR1 SGHVS and CDR2 FQNEAQ. CDR3 sequence reads: CASRSGQNEKLFF. CDR3 in DNA: TGTGCCAGCAGATCGGGACAGAATGAAAAACTGTTTTTT.

DNA of the CDR3: TGTGCCTACCCACTAGCGGGGGGTATTGCCGGGGAGCTGTTTTTT. This encodes CAYPLAGGIAGELFF. This chain connects TRBV30 to TRBJ2-2; TRBD2 agrees at 12 bases. With V trimmed by 7 bases and J by 6 bases, 9 bases remained unmatched. Germline CDR1 is GTSNPN and CDR2 is SVGIG (reference sequence). This CDR3 region has 15 residues.